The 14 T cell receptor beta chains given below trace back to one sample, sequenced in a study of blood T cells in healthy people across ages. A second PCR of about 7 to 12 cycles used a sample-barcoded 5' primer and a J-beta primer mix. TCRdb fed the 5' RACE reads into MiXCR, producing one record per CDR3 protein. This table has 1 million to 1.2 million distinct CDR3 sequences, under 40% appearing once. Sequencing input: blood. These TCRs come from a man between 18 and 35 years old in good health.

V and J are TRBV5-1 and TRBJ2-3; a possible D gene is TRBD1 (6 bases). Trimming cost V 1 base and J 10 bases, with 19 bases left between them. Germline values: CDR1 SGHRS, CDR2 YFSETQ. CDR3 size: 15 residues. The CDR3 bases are TGCGCCAGCAGCTTGAATTTTGGGGGTCAGGGGTCGCAGTATTTT. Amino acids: CASSLNFGGQGSQYF. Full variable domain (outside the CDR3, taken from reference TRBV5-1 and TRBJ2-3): KAGVTQTPRYLIKTRGQQVTLSCSPISGHRSVSWYQQTPGQGLQFLFEYFSETQRNKGNFPGRFSGRQFSNSRSEMNVSTLELGDSALYLCASSLNFGGQGSQYFGPGTRLTVL.

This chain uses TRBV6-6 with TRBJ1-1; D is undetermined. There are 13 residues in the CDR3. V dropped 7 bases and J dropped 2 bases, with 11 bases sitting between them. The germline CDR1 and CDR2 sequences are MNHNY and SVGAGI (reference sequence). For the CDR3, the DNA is TGTGCCAGCATGGATCGGGCTAACACTGAAGCTTTCTTT. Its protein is CASMDRANTEAFF.

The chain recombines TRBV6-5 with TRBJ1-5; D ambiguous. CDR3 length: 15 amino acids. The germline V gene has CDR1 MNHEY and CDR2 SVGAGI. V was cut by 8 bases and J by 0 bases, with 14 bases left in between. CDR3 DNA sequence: TGTGCCAGCCAACAGCAGAGTTATAGCAATCAGCCCCAGCATTTT. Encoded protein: CASQQQSYSNQPQHF.

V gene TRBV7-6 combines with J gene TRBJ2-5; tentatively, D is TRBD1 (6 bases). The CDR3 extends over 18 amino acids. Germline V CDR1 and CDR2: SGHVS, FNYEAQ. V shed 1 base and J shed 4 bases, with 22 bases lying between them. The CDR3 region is CASSLDQGRGWSRETQYF. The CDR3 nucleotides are TGTGCCAGCAGCTTAGATCAAGGCAGGGGTTGGTCGCGAGAGACCCAGTACTTC.

Written as DNA, the CDR3 is TGTGCCAGCAGCTTAGGGGCAGGGCCCTATCAGCCCCAGCATTTT. Amino acid sequence: CASSLGAGPYQPQHF. The rearrangement uses TRBV7-6 and TRBJ1-5; D might be TRBD1 (5 bases). Germline V gene lookup returns CDR1 SGHVS and CDR2 FNYEAQ. V dropped 1 base and J dropped 5 bases, with 12 bases sitting between them. There are 15 residues in the CDR3.

CDR3 protein: CASSRTARGANEKLFF. For the CDR3, the DNA is TGTGCCAGCAGCCGTACCGCAAGGGGGGCTAATGAAAAACTGTTTTTT. The chain joins TRBV27 to TRBJ1-4, with TRBD1 as a possible D gene (6 bases). This CDR3 has 16 amino acids. V lost 6 bases and J lost 3, with 17 bases in between. Germline V gene data show CDR1 as MNHEY and CDR2 as SMNVEV (reference sequence). The variable domain in full, with the rest retrieved from reference TRBV27 and TRBJ1-4, is EAQVTQNPRYLITVTGKKLTVTCSQNMNHEYMSWYRQDPGLGLRQIYYSMNVEVTDKGDVPEGYKVSRKEKRNFPLILESPSPNQTSLYFCASSRTARGANEKLFFGSGTQLSVL.

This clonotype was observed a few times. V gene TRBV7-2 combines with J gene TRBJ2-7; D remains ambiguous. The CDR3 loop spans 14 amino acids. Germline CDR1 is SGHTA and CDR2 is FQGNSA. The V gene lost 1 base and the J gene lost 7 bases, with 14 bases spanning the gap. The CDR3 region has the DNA TGTGCCAGCAGCTTAGGGCTTAGCACGGATGAGCAGTACTTC. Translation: CASSLGLSTDEQYF.

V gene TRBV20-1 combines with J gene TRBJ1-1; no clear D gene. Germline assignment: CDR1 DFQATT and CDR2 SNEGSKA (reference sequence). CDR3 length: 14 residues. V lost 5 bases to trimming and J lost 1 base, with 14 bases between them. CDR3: CSALRPEPNTEAFF. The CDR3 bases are TGCAGTGCTTTACGACCCGAGCCGAACACTGAAGCTTTCTTT.

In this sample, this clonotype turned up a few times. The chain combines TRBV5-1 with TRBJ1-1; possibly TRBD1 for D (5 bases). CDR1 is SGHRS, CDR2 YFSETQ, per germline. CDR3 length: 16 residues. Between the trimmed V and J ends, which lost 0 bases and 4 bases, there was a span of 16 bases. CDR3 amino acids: CASSLEGPSWTTEAFF. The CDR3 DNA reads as TGCGCCAGCAGCTTGGAGGGGCCGTCTTGGACCACTGAAGCTTTCTTT.

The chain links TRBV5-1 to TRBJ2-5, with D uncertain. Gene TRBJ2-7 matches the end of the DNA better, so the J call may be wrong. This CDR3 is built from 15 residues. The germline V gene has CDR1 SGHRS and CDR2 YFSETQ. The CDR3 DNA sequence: TGCGCCAGCAGCTTGGAAACCCCGACCCAATACGAGCAGTACTTC. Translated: CASSLETPTQYEQYF.

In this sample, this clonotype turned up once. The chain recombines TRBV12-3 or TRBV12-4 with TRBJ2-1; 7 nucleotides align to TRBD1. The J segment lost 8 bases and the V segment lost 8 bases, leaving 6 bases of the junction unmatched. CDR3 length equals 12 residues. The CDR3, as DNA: TGTGCCAGCGGGACAGTTTACTATGAGCAGTTCTTC. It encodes CASGTVYYEQFF.

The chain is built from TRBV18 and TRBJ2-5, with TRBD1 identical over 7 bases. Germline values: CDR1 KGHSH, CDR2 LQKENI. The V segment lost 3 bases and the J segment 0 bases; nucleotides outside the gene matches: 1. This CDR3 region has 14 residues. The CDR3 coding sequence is TGTGCCAGCTCACCTACAGGGGACCAAGAGACCCAGTACTTC. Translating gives CASSPTGDQETQYF.

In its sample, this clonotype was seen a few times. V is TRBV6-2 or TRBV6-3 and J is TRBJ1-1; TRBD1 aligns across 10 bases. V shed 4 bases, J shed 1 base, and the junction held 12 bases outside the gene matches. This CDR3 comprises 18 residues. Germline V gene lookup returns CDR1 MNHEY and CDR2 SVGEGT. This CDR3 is CASSFPSGQGHGNTEAFF. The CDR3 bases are TGTGCCAGCAGTTTCCCCTCGGGACAGGGGCATGGGAACACTGAAGCTTTCTTT.

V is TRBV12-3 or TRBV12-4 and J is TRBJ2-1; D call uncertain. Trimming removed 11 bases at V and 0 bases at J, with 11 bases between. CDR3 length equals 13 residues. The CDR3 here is CACRPSSYNEQFF. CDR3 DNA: TGTGCCTGTAGGCCAAGCTCCTACAATGAGCAGTTCTTC.